This T cell receptor (beta chain) was sequenced during a study of blood T cell repertoires in COVID-19. The CDR3 has 14 amino acids. Germline V gene sequence: CDR1 SGHTA, CDR2 FQGTGA. The ends were cut back, 1 base at V and 5 bases at J, with 11 bases in the middle. Generated by immunoSEQ multiplex PCR, the TCRdb table keeps only in-frame clones and is missing some. The sample has over 130,000 clones; approximately 84% are singletons. The chain couples TRBV7-3 to TRBJ1-1; D may be TRBD1 (5 bases). The material sequenced was PBMCs or T cells enriched from blood (not recorded which). The sequence was collected from a woman aged 50 to 65 with acute COVID-19. CDR3: CASSLNGAGTEAFF. In nucleotides, the CDR3 is TGTGCCAGCAGCTTAAATGGGGCCGGGACTGAAGCTTTCTTT.